This T cell receptor beta chain emerged from a study of vaccination effects on CD4 cells after COVID-19. Peptide-pool stimulation followed by sequencing identified expanded antigen-specific CD4+ clonotypes in the ViraFEST assay. Following 10 days of culture, CD4+ T cells were isolated. The cohort was immunized with two doses of either the BNT162b2 or mRNA-1273 vaccine. The CDR3 is 15 residues long. Germline V CDR1 and CDR2: SGDLS, YYNGEE. V lost 2 bases to trimming and J lost 15 bases, with 24 bases between them. Method: immunoSEQ multiplex PCR; TCRdb's copy keeps in-frame clones and lacks some. The profile shows fewer than 85,000 clones, approximately 76% of them singletons. As concerns this clone: Its specificity is unknown.

The chain uses TRBV9 and TRBJ1-3, with D tentatively TRBD1 (5 bases). This sequence was found in a human donor who received a COVID-19 vaccine. The sample consisted of CD4+ T cells from PBMCs cultured with HCoV-OC43 spike peptides, taken after COVID-19 vaccination. Documented subset: HCoV-OC43 spike overlapping peptide pool stimulation. The CDR3 coding sequence is TGTGCCAGCAGCGTTGCCGGGACCGATGCCGGAGAAACATATTTT. It is translated as CASSVAGTDAGETYF.